This T cell receptor beta chain was recovered during a study of tumor-infiltrating lymphocytes in oesophageal squamous cell carcinoma. The CDR3 extends over 13 amino acids. Looked up from germline, CDR1 is SGHTA and CDR2 is FQGNSA. TCRdb analysed the PCR reads with MiXCR anew, one entry per CDR3 protein. The table lists around 12,000 distinct CDR3 sequences, roughly half of them singletons. The chain has TRBV7-2 and TRBJ2-7; D unclear. The DNA end is more similar to TRBJ2-3, so the J call may be wrong. Sequenced input: esophageal tumor tissue. The sequence came from a male donor with esophageal squamous cell carcinoma. As DNA, the CDR3 is TGTGCCAGCAGCTTAGTCCTCTGGGATACGCAGTATTTT. It codes for CASSLVLWDTQYF.